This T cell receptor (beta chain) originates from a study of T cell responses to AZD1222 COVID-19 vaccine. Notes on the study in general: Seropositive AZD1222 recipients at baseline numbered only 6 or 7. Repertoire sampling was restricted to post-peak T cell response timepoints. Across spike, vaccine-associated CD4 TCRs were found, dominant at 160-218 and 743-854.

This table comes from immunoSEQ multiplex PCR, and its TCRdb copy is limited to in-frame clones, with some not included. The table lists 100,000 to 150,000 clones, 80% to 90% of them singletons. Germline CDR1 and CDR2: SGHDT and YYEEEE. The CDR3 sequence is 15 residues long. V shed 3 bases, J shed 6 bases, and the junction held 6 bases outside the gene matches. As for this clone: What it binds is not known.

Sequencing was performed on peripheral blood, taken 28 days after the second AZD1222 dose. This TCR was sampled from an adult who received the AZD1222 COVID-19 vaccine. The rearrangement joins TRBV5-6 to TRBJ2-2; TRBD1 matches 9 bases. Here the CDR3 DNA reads TGTGCCAGCAGCTACCGGGACAGGGTTGCCGGGGAGCTGTTTTTT. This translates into CASSYRDRVAGELFF.